What follows are 20 T cell receptor beta chains derived from one specimen sequenced in a study of cytomegalovirus exposure and HLA in healthy donors. Primers: 60 Vbeta forward and 13 Jbeta reverse. Sequencing used immunoSEQ multiplex PCR; TCRdb keeps in-frame clones, though not all of them. The table records about 190,000 clones, nearly 80% of them present only once. The sample consisted of PBMCs. The receptors here all came from a woman aged 30 to 39 in good health and CMV-seropositive.

The chain couples TRBV6-6 to TRBJ1-6, with D unresolved. There are 12 residues in the CDR3. Deletions cut 5 bases from V and 10 bases from J, with 9 bases between. Germline V lookup: CDR1 MNHNY, CDR2 SVGAGI (reference sequence). The CDR3 spells CASSGRESPLHF. The CDR3 DNA follows: TGTGCCAGCAGTGGGAGGGAATCACCCCTCCACTTT.

CDR3 DNA: TGTGCCAGCAGCCAAGATGCTCACTTGTCCTACGAGCAGTACTTC. Amino acid sequence: CASSQDAHLSYEQYF. The chain couples TRBV4-2 to TRBJ2-7; D is unclear. Trimming took off 0 bases at V and 1 base at J, with 10 bases between the two ends. This CDR3 has 15 amino acids. CDR1 is LGHNA and CDR2 is YNFKEQ in the germline V gene.

CDR3 bases: TGTGCCAGCAGTGGAGGCGGGGTTAGAGATACGCAGTATTTT. Translating it yields CASSGGGVRDTQYF. This chain links TRBV25-1 with TRBJ2-3; weak D call: TRBD2 (6 bases). Trimming stripped 4 bases from V and 5 bases from J, with 13 bases between. This CDR3 is 14 amino acids long. Looked up from germline, CDR1 is MGHDK and CDR2 is SYGVNS.

The rearrangement uses TRBV18 and TRBJ2-2, with 10 bases aligning to TRBD2. There are 17 residues in the CDR3. CDR1 is KGHSH and CDR2 is LQKENI in the germline V gene. Unmatched junction bases numbered 7, after V lost 3 bases and J lost 3 bases. CDR3 coding DNA: TGTGCCAGCTCACCTCGCTTGCTAGCGGGAGACACCGGGGAGCTGTTTTTT. It is translated as CASSPRLLAGDTGELFF.

The count of this clone is one. The J gene is TRBJ1-4, the V gene TRBV6-5; 8 nucleotides align to TRBD1. Germline V CDR1 and CDR2: MNHEY, SVGAGI. V dropped 0 bases and J dropped 5; count of bases not matched to a gene: 2. The CDR3 is 15 amino acids. CDR3 amino acids: CASSYSDRENEKLFF. The CDR3 DNA reads TGTGCCAGCAGTTACTCGGACAGGGAAAATGAAAAACTGTTTTTT.

V and J are TRBV29-1 and TRBJ2-1; 9 bases are a match to TRBD2. The V and J ends lost 6 bases and 8 bases, in that order; junction bases with no gene match: 5. This CDR3 has 12 residues. Germline V lookup: CDR1 SQVTM, CDR2 ANQGSEA. CDR3 amino acids: CSVSLAGDEQFF. CDR3 in DNA: TGCAGCGTGTCCTTAGCGGGAGATGAGCAGTTCTTC.

The rearrangement links TRBV10-2 to TRBJ2-1, with 11 bases that match TRBD2. The germline V gene has CDR1 WSHSY and CDR2 SAAADI. With V trimmed by 3 bases and J by 0 bases, 4 bases remained unmatched. There are 17 residues in the CDR3. This CDR3 reads CASSDVLAGGSYNEQFF. CDR3 in DNA: TGCGCCAGCAGTGACGTCCTAGCGGGGGGCTCCTACAATGAGCAGTTCTTC.

The genes are TRBV9 and TRBJ2-3; unclear D gene. Germline V gene lookup returns CDR1 SGDLS and CDR2 YYNGEE. This CDR3 has 14 residues. With 5 bases removed from V and 0 bases from J, the gap between germline ends came to 10 bases. This chain's CDR3 is CASSGGTSTDTQYF. The CDR3 nucleotides are TGTGCCAGCAGTGGCGGAACTAGCACAGATACGCAGTATTTT.

The chain has TRBV4-2 and TRBJ2-3; D might be TRBD2 (5 bases). The CDR3 is 17 residues long. Looked up from germline, CDR1 is LGHNA and CDR2 is YNFKEQ. Trimming took 1 base from V and 1 from J, leaving 15 bases between them. As DNA, the CDR3 is TGTGCCAGCAGCCAAGTATGGGCGGGCGAGGGCACAGATACGCAGTATTTT. It is translated as CASSQVWAGEGTDTQYF.

This clone was observed once. The rearrangement links TRBV7-9 to TRBJ1-1; D is undetermined. Between the trimmed V and J ends, which lost 4 bases and 1 base, there was a span of 13 bases. The CDR3 has 15 residues. Germline CDR1 and CDR2: SEHNR and FQNEAQ (reference sequence). CDR3 protein: CASSSESNRNTEAFF. Written as DNA, the CDR3 is TGTGCCAGCAGCTCAGAATCCAACAGGAACACTGAAGCTTTCTTT.

The chain carries TRBV7-9 and TRBJ2-7; TRBD1 matches 8 bases. The germline CDR1 and CDR2 sequences are SEHNR and FQNEAQ (reference sequence). This CDR3 has 16 amino acids. V dropped 4 bases and J dropped 5; count of bases not matched to a gene: 13. CDR3 amino acids: CASSSSGGTGPHEQYF. The CDR3 region has the DNA TGTGCCAGCAGCTCGTCTGGCGGGACAGGTCCCCACGAGCAGTACTTC.

This clone was recorded a few times. The CDR3 nucleotides read TGTGCCAGCAGCCCGATGGGGCTCAGGGGGCGTTTCAGCTATGGCTACACCTTC. This encodes CASSPMGLRGRFSYGYTF. The rearrangement joins TRBV5-5 to TRBJ1-2; 8 bases map to TRBD1. The trim removed 4 bases at V and 4 bases at J, leaving 18 bases unmatched. Germline CDR1 reads SGHKS; CDR2 reads YYEKEE (reference sequence). This CDR3 contains 18 residues.

The chain uses TRBV28 and TRBJ2-7, with 7 bases lining up with TRBD1. V shed 1 base and J 3 bases; nucleotides not matched to a gene: 15. CDR3 length: 18 residues. Looked up from germline, CDR1 is MDHEN and CDR2 is SYDVKM. The CDR3 coding sequence is TGTGCCAGCAGTTTATTGGTGGGTTCAGGGGGAATGTACTACGAGCAGTACTTC. Amino acid sequence: CASSLLVGSGGMYYEQYF.

Only one count was recorded for this clone. V gene TRBV27 combines with J gene TRBJ1-5; 9 bases match TRBD1. The length of the CDR3 is 17 residues. J gave up 1 base and V 4 bases, and 8 bases lay outside the gene matches. Germline-derived CDR1 and CDR2 are MNHEY and SMNVEV (reference sequence). The CDR3 reads CASSSSTGGRSNQPQHF. CDR3 DNA: TGTGCCAGCAGTTCCTCAACAGGGGGCCGGAGCAATCAGCCCCAGCATTTT.

The chain joins TRBV6-5 to TRBJ2-1, with D maybe TRBD2 (6 bases). Germline V gives CDR1 MNHEY, CDR2 SVGAGI. The V end lost 7 bases, the J end lost 8 bases, and 18 bases lay between the germline ends. This CDR3 spans 14 amino acids. CDR3 in amino acids: CASISGLDGYEQFF. The CDR3 coding sequence is TGTGCCAGCATAAGCGGGCTCGATGGGTATGAGCAGTTCTTC.

Details on this clone: In the same sample, other DNA sequences code for this CDR3. The chain combines TRBV7-8 with TRBJ2-5; 8 bases line up with TRBD1. The CDR3 is 15 residues long. Germline trimming cut 7 bases from V and 5 bases from J; bases unmatched to any gene: 12. CDR1 is SGHVS and CDR2 is FQNEAQ in the germline V gene. CDR3 DNA sequence: TGTGCCAGCACCCCGGGGGTGGGACAGGCCGAGACCCAGTACTTC. Translating it yields CASTPGVGQAETQYF.

This clone showed up just a few times. For the CDR3, the DNA is TGCGCCAGCAGCCCGACAGGGGTTCAAGAGACCCAGTACTTC. Translating it yields CASSPTGVQETQYF. The chain recombines TRBV5-1 with TRBJ2-5, with TRBD1 matching over 8 bases. Unmatched junction bases numbered 4, after V lost 4 bases and J lost 2 bases. Germline V CDR1 and CDR2: SGHRS, YFSETQ. This CDR3 spans 14 amino acids.

This clone showed up many times. This sequence joins TRBV10-1 and TRBJ1-4, with D unclear. Germline values: CDR1 WNHNN, CDR2 SYGVQD (reference sequence). This CDR3 contains 11 residues. Trimming stripped 11 bases from V and 4 bases from J, with 8 bases between. The CDR3 sequence is CAPPGNEKLFF. CDR3 nucleotide sequence: TGCGCCCCCCCAGGTAATGAAAAACTGTTTTTT.

The rearrangement links TRBV18 to TRBJ2-5; no clear D. Per germline, CDR1 KGHSH and CDR2 LQKENI. Trimming stripped 2 bases from V and 5 bases from J, with 6 bases between. This CDR3 is 12 amino acids long. CDR3 sequence: CASSPYMETQYF. CDR3 sequence (DNA): TGTGCCAGCTCACCATATATGGAGACCCAGTACTTC. Based on the CDR3 plus reference TRBV18 and TRBJ2-5, the full variable domain is NAGVMQNPRHLVRRRGQEARLRCSPMKGHSHVYWYRQLPEEGLKFMVYLQKENIIDESGMPKERFSAEFPKEGPSILRIQQVVRGDSAAYFCASSPYMETQYFGPGTRLLVL.

The sample holds a few counts of this clone. The chain employs TRBV25-1 and TRBJ1-2, with D unresolved. The CDR3 is made up of 14 amino acids. V was clipped by 3 bases and J by 1 base, with 9 bases between them. CDR1 and CDR2 from the germline V gene are MGHDK and SYGVNS. CDR3 DNA: TGTGCCAGCAGTGATCTAACAGTTAACTATGGCTACACCTTC. Translation gives CASSDLTVNYGYTF.